These T cell receptor beta chains were read from a single sample in a study of control samples from healthy donors and cancer patients. Sequencing used immunoSEQ multiplex PCR; TCRdb keeps in-frame clones, though not all of them. This table holds approximately 59,000 clones, around 87% found once. Sequencing was done on a sample of PBMCs. The receptors shown here come from a woman between 55 and 75 years old with lung cancer. CDR3s include the opening cysteine and the closing phenylalanine or tryptophan. D genes are given only for firm matches. Not every row has a clone size; where given, it reads once, few, many or a size class.

CDR3 length,V gene,clone size,J gene,D gene,CDR3 DNA,CDR3 protein
15,TRBV7-3,-,TRBJ2-5,TRBD2,TGTGCCAGCAGCTTAACCCGACTAGCGGAAGAGACCCAGTACTTC,CASSLTRLAEETQYF
14,TRBV7-9,-,TRBJ2-5,-,TGTGCCGGTAGTGGGGTGAGCGTAGGAGAGACCCAGTACTTC,CAGSGVSVGETQYF
16,TRBV4-1,-,TRBJ2-3,-,TGCGCCAGCAGCCAAGACGCAGGTCGGGGCTCGGATACGCAGTATTTT,CASSQDAGRGSDTQYF
15,TRBV5-1,-,TRBJ2-3,TRBD1,TGCGCCAGCAAGAACACAGGGGACATCACAGATACGCAGTATTTT,CASKNTGDITDTQYF
14,TRBV5-4,-,TRBJ1-1,TRBD1,TGTGCCAGCAGCTTGTCCCCGGACAGGTCTGAAGCTTTCTTT,CASSLSPDRSEAFF
13,TRBV7-9,-,TRBJ2-7,TRBD2,TGTGCCAGCAGCCTAGCGGGAGGGTACGAGCAGTACTTC,CASSLAGGYEQYF
11,TRBV6-6,-,TRBJ1-6,-,TGTGCCAGCTCGGGGAATTCACCCCTCCACTTT,CASSGNSPLHF
13,TRBV5-4,few,TRBJ2-5,-,TGTGCCAGCAGCTTGGCAGTAGAAGAGACCCAGTACTTC,CASSLAVEETQYF
14,TRBV3-1/TRBV3-2,-,TRBJ1-5,-,TGTGCCAGCAGCCAAGGAGGGAGCAATCAGCCCCAGCATTTT,CASSQGGSNQPQHF
15,TRBV6-5,few,TRBJ1-2,-,TGTGCCAGCGACTACAGGGTCAGTGATAACTATGGCTACACCTTC,CASDYRVSDNYGYTF
14,TRBV6-5,-,TRBJ2-1,-,TGTGCCAGCAGTAGGAGGGGGTTAAACAATGAGCAGTTCTTC,CASSRRGLNNEQFF
14,TRBV28,few,TRBJ1-1,-,TGTGCCAGCAGTGAGCGGGGGGCAAACACTGAAGCTTTCTTT,CASSERGANTEAFF
14,TRBV19,-,TRBJ2-2,TRBD1,TGTGCCAGTAGCAAGGACAGGGTAATCGGGGAGCTGTTTTTT,CASSKDRVIGELFF
15,TRBV5-1,-,TRBJ2-2,TRBD2,TGCGCCACGAGACCACGCGCGGGGGGGTCCGGGGAGCTGTTTTTT,CATRPRAGGSGELFF
12,TRBV2,once,TRBJ2-3,-,TGTGCCAGCAGTGACCCGACAGATACGCAGTATTTT,CASSDPTDTQYF
17,TRBV5-8,-,TRBJ1-1,-,TGTGCCAGCAGCCCCAGGGAGGGCAGTCGGGGGGACACTGAAGCTTTCTTT,CASSPREGSRGDTEAFF
14,TRBV19,-,TRBJ2-4,TRBD2,TGTGCCTGGTTAGGGAGGGGAGCCAAAAACATTCAGTACTTC,CAWLGRGAKNIQYF
13,TRBV5-1,-,TRBJ1-5,-,TGCGCCAGCAGAAGAGATAGCAATCAGCCCCAGCATTTT,CASRRDSNQPQHF
14,TRBV4-1,medium-sized,TRBJ2-2,TRBD1,TGCGCCAGCAGCCGGGACAGGGCGACCGGGGAGCTGTTTTTT,CASSRDRATGELFF
17,TRBV5-1,-,TRBJ2-7,TRBD2,TGCGCCAGCAGCGGGGCGCTCGGGGGGGCGAAAACGTACGAGCAGTACTTC,CASSGALGGAKTYEQYF
19,TRBV4-1,-,TRBJ2-6,TRBD1,TGCGCCAGCAGCCAAAGCAGGGACAGGGGGTTCTCTGGGGCCAACGTCCTGACTTTC,CASSQSRDRGFSGANVLTF
16,TRBV3-1/TRBV3-2,-,TRBJ1-2,TRBD1,TGTGCCAGCAGCCTCGCCGAGCCTGGCAGGGGGCATGGCTACACCTTC,CASSLAEPGRGHGYTF
15,TRBV4-1,-,TRBJ2-7,-,TGCGCCAGCAGCTCGGGACGGAACCTACACTACGAGCAGTACTTC,CASSSGRNLHYEQYF
12,TRBV5-1,-,TRBJ1-6,TRBD1,TGCGCCAGCAGCCTTAACAGGGGAGCCCTCCACTTT,CASSLNRGALHF
14,TRBV7-8,-,TRBJ2-5,-,TGTGCCAGCAGCTCGGAGCCAATGATGGGGACCCAGTACTTC,CASSSEPMMGTQYF
14,TRBV6-6,-,TRBJ1-6,-,TGTGCCAGCAGTTACCGGGACAAAGATTCACCCCTCCACTTT,CASSYRDKDSPLHF
14,TRBV5-1,-,TRBJ1-2,-,TGCGCCAGCAGCTTGGCCGGGGGCTCCTATGGCTACACCTTC,CASSLAGGSYGYTF
12,TRBV3-1/TRBV3-2,-,TRBJ1-2,TRBD1,TGTGCCAGCAGCCAGGGGACAGACGGCTACACCTTC,CASSQGTDGYTF
15,TRBV6-5,-,TRBJ1-1,-,TGTGCCAGCAGTTACGGTTTGTTCCCCCGCAGGGGCGCTTTCTTT,CASSYGLFPRRGAFF
16,TRBV18,-,TRBJ2-1,-,TGTGCCAGCTCACCACCCTCGGGGGGCCACTACAATGAGCAGTTCTTC,CASSPPSGGHYNEQFF
15,TRBV6-5,-,TRBJ1-2,-,TGTGCCAGCAGAGTGACAGGTGTCACTAACTATGGCTACACCTTC,CASRVTGVTNYGYTF
15,TRBV29-1,-,TRBJ1-2,TRBD1,TGCAGCGTTGAAAACCCGGGACAGGGGGCACGGGGCTACACCTTC,CSVENPGQGARGYTF
13,TRBV19,-,TRBJ2-1,-,TGTGCCAGTAGTATGAGCCAGGGCTATGAGCAGTTCTTC,CASSMSQGYEQFF
14,TRBV5-6,-,TRBJ1-2,-,TGTGCCAGCAGCCAAGGGTCAGTCGGCTATGGCTACACCTTC,CASSQGSVGYGYTF
14,TRBV6-6,-,TRBJ1-6,-,TGTGCCAGCAGCGCCCGGGGGGCGGATTCACCCCTCCACTTT,CASSARGADSPLHF
15,TRBV6-2/TRBV6-3,once,TRBJ2-7,TRBD2,TGTGCCAGCAGTTACAGTAGCGGGAGGCTCTACGAGCAGTACTTC,CASSYSSGRLYEQYF
15,TRBV5-1,once,TRBJ2-3,-,TGCGCCAGCAGCAGCGAGTTCAAGCGCACAGATACGCAGTATTTT,CASSSEFKRTDTQYF
17,TRBV24-1,-,TRBJ2-3,TRBD2,TGTGCCACCAGTGATTTAGGCGAGCGGGAGGGTGGAGATACGCAGTATTTT,CATSDLGEREGGDTQYF
15,TRBV24-1,-,TRBJ2-7,-,TGTGCCACCAGTGACATGGGGGTGAGCTCCTACGAGCAGTACTTC,CATSDMGVSSYEQYF
13,TRBV6-4,-,TRBJ2-4,-,TGTGCCAGCAGTGACAGCCCTAACTCCATTCAGTACTTC,CASSDSPNSIQYF
16,TRBV5-4,few,TRBJ1-1,TRBD1,TGTGCCAGCAGCTTGCTAAACCCACAGGGGCGCACTGAAGCTTTCTTT,CASSLLNPQGRTEAFF
16,TRBV4-1,-,TRBJ2-6,TRBD1,TGCGCCAGCAGAACCGGGACAGGGGCTGGGGCCAACGTCCTGACTTTC,CASRTGTGAGANVLTF
13,TRBV4-1,-,TRBJ2-5,-,TGCGCCAGCAGCCAACTGTTTAGAGAGACCCAGTACTTC,CASSQLFRETQYF
16,TRBV4-1,once,TRBJ1-1,-,TGCGCCAGCAGCCAAGATGACAGGAGAATGAACACTGAAGCTTTCTTT,CASSQDDRRMNTEAFF
14,TRBV7-9,-,TRBJ2-2,-,TGTGCCAGCAGCTTACAACAGGGACACGGGGAGCTGTTTTTT,CASSLQQGHGELFF
13,TRBV3-1/TRBV3-2,once,TRBJ2-2,-,TGTGCCAGCAGCCAAGAGGGGGTCGGGGAGCTGTTTTTT,CASSQEGVGELFF
15,TRBV27,few,TRBJ2-7,-,TGTGCCAGCAGTTTATCGTGGGACAGCGGGTACGAGCAGTACTTC,CASSLSWDSGYEQYF
14,TRBV9,-,TRBJ2-3,-,TGTGCCAGCTCGAGCAACCCCAGCACAGATACGCAGTATTTT,CASSSNPSTDTQYF
13,TRBV21-1,-,TRBJ2-7,-,TGTGCCAGCTTACTAGCGGGAGGGGACGAGCAGTACTTC,CASLLAGGDEQYF
12,TRBV5-1,-,TRBJ1-2,TRBD1,TGCGCCAGCAGCGCCACAGGGGTAGGCTACACCTTC,CASSATGVGYTF
15,TRBV5-1,-,TRBJ1-4,-,TGCGCCAGCAGCTTGGAGGGTTTGGGTAATGAAAAACTGTTTTTT,CASSLEGLGNEKLFF
14,TRBV11-1,-,TRBJ1-1,TRBD1,TGTGCCAGCAGGAGGGGACAGGCACAAGGTGAAGCTTTCTTT,CASRRGQAQGEAFF